This note documents a single TCR beta chain sequence. Its antigen is currently unknown. This CDR3 spans 15 amino acids. Trimming left V 4 bases short and J 7 bases short, with 18 bases between. Germline V gene sequence: CDR1 SEHNR, CDR2 FQNEAQ (reference sequence). This entry is derived from a study of beta chain features in type 1 diabetes. On the study more broadly: No patient-donor differences in age, gender, total cells or subset yield. All samples combined gave roughly 100,000,000 sorted cells for examination. Study findings and constraints: Insertion counts at VDJ junctions were lower in type 1 diabetes patients, who also showed more deletions there.

Every bit of the isolated RNA underwent reverse transcription, so sequencing read expressed TCRB transcripts. Produced via immunoSEQ multiplex PCR; TCRdb's table is partial and in-frame only. This table has under 20,000 clones, around 43% appearing once. Sequencing was carried out using stem cell memory CD4+ T cells from blood. The TCR sequence derives from a woman between 40 and 55 years old in good health. The chain is built from TRBV7-9 and TRBJ2-3, with TRBD2 as a possible D gene (6 bases). The DNA for the CDR3 is TGTGCCAGCAGCTCAGCAGGGACTGGGAAAAATACGCAGTATTTT. It encodes CASSSAGTGKNTQYF.